This T cell receptor beta chain was observed in a study of identical twins. This CDR3 has 16 amino acids. Trimming took 6 bases from V and 2 from J, leaving 18 bases between them. Germline CDR1 reads LNHDA; CDR2 reads SQIVND (reference sequence). All donors comprised healthy Caucasians. One entry per CDR3 protein, called by TCRdb with MiXCR from the 5' RACE reads. The sample has approximately 600,000 distinct CDR3 sequences, less than 9% seen once. These data were also reused for a study on yellow fever vaccine responses in identical twins.

The clonotype originates from a woman younger than 35 in good health. Sequencing used PBMCs. This chain links TRBV19 with TRBJ2-3, with D perhaps TRBD2 (5 bases). The CDR3 spells CASSRLMAGHTDTQYF. CDR3 bases: TGTGCCAGTAGCCGGCTAATGGCGGGTCACACAGATACGCAGTATTTT.